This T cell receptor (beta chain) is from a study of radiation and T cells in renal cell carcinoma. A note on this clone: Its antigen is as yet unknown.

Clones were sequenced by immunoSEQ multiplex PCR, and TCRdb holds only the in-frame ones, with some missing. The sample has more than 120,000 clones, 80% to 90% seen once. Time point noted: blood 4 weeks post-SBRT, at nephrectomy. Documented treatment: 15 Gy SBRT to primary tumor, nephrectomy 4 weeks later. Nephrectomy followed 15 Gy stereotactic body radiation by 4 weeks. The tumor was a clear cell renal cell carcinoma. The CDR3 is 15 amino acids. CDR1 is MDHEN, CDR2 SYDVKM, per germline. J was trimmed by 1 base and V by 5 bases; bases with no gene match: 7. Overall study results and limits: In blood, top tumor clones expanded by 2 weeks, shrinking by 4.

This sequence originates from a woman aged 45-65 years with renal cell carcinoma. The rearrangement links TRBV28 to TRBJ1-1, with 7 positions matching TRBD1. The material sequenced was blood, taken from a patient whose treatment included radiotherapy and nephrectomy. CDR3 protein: CASSAPGQKNTEAFF. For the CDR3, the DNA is TGTGCCAGCAGTGCACCGGGACAGAAGAACACTGAAGCTTTCTTT. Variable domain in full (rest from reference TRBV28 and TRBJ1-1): DVKVTQSSRYLVKRTGEKVFLECVQDMDHENMFWYRQDPGLGLRLIYFSYDVKMKEKGDIPEGYSVSREKKERFSLILESASTNQTSMYLCASSAPGQKNTEAFFGQGTRLTVV.